A single sample gave rise to the 17 T cell receptor beta chains below, sequenced in a study of lymphopenia after photon versus proton radiotherapy (dated by TCRdb to the late 2010s). Receptor amplification or capture employed the immunoSEQ multiplex PCR assay. TCRdb provides this immuneACCESS table in a form limited to in-frame rearrangements. Some clones are lacking; in checked studies, under half of them reflect an unresolved V gene, and why the rest are absent is not known. The sample contains 15,000 to 20,000 clones, approximately 90% of them found a single time. Clones ranked in the top ten supply approximately 11% of the sample. This specimen was peripheral blood, taken from a patient treated with proton-based radiotherapy. Every receptor here comes from a man aged 65-85 years with pancreatic cancer.

The J gene is TRBJ1-5, the V gene TRBV30; D not certain. V was shortened by 2 bases and J by 0 bases, with 5 bases between the two germline ends. Germline CDR1 GTSNPN, CDR2 SVGIG (reference sequence). The CDR3 has 13 amino acids. The CDR3 region is CAWSHHSNQPQHF. For the CDR3, the DNA is TGTGCCTGGAGTCACCATAGCAATCAGCCCCAGCATTTT.

The DNA for the CDR3 is TGTGCCAGCAGATTACTTCTTAGAGAAAATGAGCAGTTCTTC. Residues: CASRLLLRENEQFF. The J gene is TRBJ2-1, the V gene TRBV27; D is uncertain. This CDR3 spans 14 amino acids. Trimming took 6 bases from V and 7 from J, leaving 16 bases between them. Germline V gene lookup returns CDR1 MNHEY and CDR2 SMNVEV (reference sequence).

The J gene is TRBJ1-1, the V gene TRBV20-1; D gene ambiguous. Between the trimmed V and J ends, which lost 5 bases and 6 bases, there was a span of 10 bases. CDR1 is DFQATT, CDR2 SNEGSKA, per germline (reference sequence). This CDR3 spans 11 amino acids. CDR3 sequence (DNA): TGCAGTGCTGCCCTCGGCGCTGAAGCTTTCTTT. Translating it yields CSAALGAEAFF.

CDR3 loop: CASSRGLPSYNEQFF. CDR3 nucleotide sequence: TGTGCCAGCAGTAGGGGACTACCCAGTTACAATGAGCAGTTCTTC. The chain combines TRBV2 with TRBJ2-1, with 7 bases aligning to TRBD2. CDR1 and CDR2 (germline): SNHLY, FYNNEI. Trimming took 5 bases from V and 4 from J; bases not matched to a gene: 8. The CDR3 runs 15 residues. The entire variable domain, with the rest obtained from reference TRBV2 and TRBJ2-1, is as follows: EPEVTQTPSHQVTQMGQEVILRCVPISNHLYFYWYRQILGQKVEFLVSFYNNEISEKSEIFDDQFSVERPDGSNFTLKIRSTKLEDSAMYFCASSRGLPSYNEQFFGPGTRLTVL.

V gene TRBV6-1 combines with J gene TRBJ1-1; 7 nucleotides match TRBD1. This CDR3 is 16 amino acids long. V was pared by 2 bases and J by 3 bases, with 9 bases of the junction left unmatched. Germline V gives CDR1 MNHNS, CDR2 SASEGT. The CDR3 DNA is TGTGCCAGCAGTGAATTTGATGACAGGGAGGACACTGAAGCTTTCTTT. It encodes CASSEFDDREDTEAFF.

This chain joins TRBV28 and TRBJ2-5, with D possibly TRBD2 on 6 matching bases. CDR1 is MDHEN and CDR2 is SYDVKM in the germline V gene. Trimming removed 2 bases from V and 0 bases from J, with 7 bases in between. The CDR3 is made up of 14 amino acids. CDR3 protein: CASSLGGNQETQYF. CDR3 DNA sequence: TGTGCCAGCAGTTTAGGCGGGAACCAAGAGACCCAGTACTTC.

This chain connects TRBV12-5 to TRBJ2-2; 7 bases line up with TRBD1. Germline trimming cut 0 bases from V and 4 bases from J; bases unmatched to any gene: 14. Germline V gene data show CDR1 as LGHNT and CDR2 as FRNRAP. The CDR3 has 19 amino acids. CDR3 bases: TGTGCTAGTGGTTTGGTACCAACCGGGACAGCGTTTCTCACCGGGGAGCTGTTTTTT. Residues: CASGLVPTGTAFLTGELFF. Full variable domain (rest looked up from reference TRBV12-5 and TRBJ2-2): DARVTQTPRHKVTEMGQEVTMRCQPILGHNTVFWYRQTMMQGLELLAYFRNRAPLDDSGMPKDRFSAEMPDATLATLKIQPSEPRDSAVYFCASGLVPTGTAFLTGELFFGEGSRLTVL.

The chain uses TRBV30 and TRBJ1-2; maybe TRBD1 (6 bases). The CDR3 totals 14 residues. V was trimmed by 1 base and J by 6 bases, leaving 15 bases between them. Germline loops: CDR1 GTSNPN, CDR2 SVGIG (reference sequence). CDR3 sequence: CAWSGALGGHGYTF. The CDR3 DNA sequence: TGTGCCTGGAGTGGGGCCTTGGGGGGCCATGGCTACACCTTC.

This chain connects TRBV10-3 to TRBJ1-1, with 12 bases matching TRBD1. The CDR3 length is 15 residues. Germline loops: CDR1 ENHRY, CDR2 SYGVKD. J gave up 4 bases and V 9 bases, and 9 bases lay outside the gene matches. The CDR3 region has the DNA TGTGCCATACGCCGGGACAGGGGGCATATCACTGAAGCTTTCTTT. The encoded protein is CAIRRDRGHITEAFF.

This sequence joins TRBV4-1 and TRBJ2-1, with D uncertain. The germline V gene encodes CDR1 MGHRA and CDR2 YSYEKL. Between the trimmed V and J ends, which lost 0 bases and 2 bases, there was a span of 11 bases. The CDR3 is 16 residues long. The CDR3 nucleotides read TGCGCCAGCAGCCAAGATCTGGGCGGCACCTACAATGAGCAGTTCTTC. Protein: CASSQDLGGTYNEQFF.

The chain is built from TRBV4-2 and TRBJ1-3; 8 nucleotides match TRBD1. J gave up 0 bases and V 2 bases, and 9 bases lay outside the gene matches. Looked up from germline, CDR1 is LGHNA and CDR2 is YNFKEQ. This CDR3 is 18 amino acids long. CDR3 bases: TGTGCCAGCAGCCAATTGGGGACAGGTGATTTCTCTGGAAACACCATATATTTT. Protein: CASSQLGTGDFSGNTIYF.

The chain has TRBV5-4 and TRBJ2-2, with D tentatively TRBD2 (6 bases). CDR3 length: 15 amino acids. The V gene lost 4 bases and the J gene lost 2 bases, with 12 bases spanning the gap. Germline lookup yields CDR1 SGHNT and CDR2 YYREEE (reference sequence). This CDR3 reads CASSHPAGNTGELFF. In DNA, the CDR3 is TGTGCCAGCAGCCACCCCGCGGGAAACACCGGGGAGCTGTTTTTT. Combining the CDR3 with reference TRBV5-4 and TRBJ2-2 gives the whole variable domain ETGVTQSPTHLIKTRGQQVTLRCSSQSGHNTVSWYQQALGQGPQFIFQYYREEENGRGNFPPRFSGLQFPNYSSELNVNALELDDSALYLCASSHPAGNTGELFFGEGSRLTVL.

There are a few counts of this clone. The V and J genes are TRBV30 and TRBJ1-2, with a tentative D call TRBD1 (5 bases). Germline V lookup: CDR1 GTSNPN, CDR2 SVGIG (reference sequence). The V end lost 3 bases, the J end lost 8 bases, and 19 bases lay between the germline ends. The CDR3 length is 14 residues. The CDR3 here is CAWRSWGGLGGYTF. Here the CDR3 DNA reads TGTGCCTGGAGGAGTTGGGGGGGACTCGGCGGCTACACCTTC.

The chain joins TRBV19 to TRBJ2-1; D could derive from TRBD1 or TRBD2 (5 bases each). This CDR3 contains 15 residues. Germline assignment: CDR1 LNHDA and CDR2 SQIVND (reference sequence). V dropped 7 bases and J dropped 3 bases, with 16 bases sitting between them. The CDR3 loop reads CASIGPGAIYNEQFF. CDR3 DNA: TGTGCCAGTATTGGGCCCGGGGCCATCTACAATGAGCAGTTCTTC.

The count of this clone is one. The V call is TRBV10-2, the J call TRBJ2-2, with 12 nucleotides matching TRBD2. The CDR3 sequence is 16 residues long. V shed 2 bases, J shed 9 bases, and the junction held 7 bases outside the gene matches. CDR1 WSHSY and CDR2 SAAADI come from the germline V gene. CDR3 nucleotide sequence: TGCGCCAGCAGTGAGCGAAGACTAGCGGGAGTCAGGGAGCTGTTTTTT. It is translated as CASSERRLAGVRELFF.

J is TRBJ1-1 and V is TRBV5-4; 7 bases fit TRBD1. This CDR3 is built from 15 residues. J was trimmed by 0 bases and V by 4 bases; bases with no gene match: 6. In germline, CDR1 is SGHNT, CDR2 YYREEE (reference sequence). As DNA, the CDR3 is TGTGCCAGCAGCGGGGGACAGATTATGAACACTGAAGCTTTCTTT. This sequence encodes CASSGGQIMNTEAFF.

This clone appeared a few times. CDR3: CASSWESRGVNTEAFF. The DNA for the CDR3 is TGTGCCAGTAGTTGGGAGTCCCGAGGCGTGAACACTGAAGCTTTCTTT. This chain uses TRBV19 with TRBJ1-1; no clear D gene. V was trimmed by 5 bases and J by 0 bases, leaving 16 bases between them. Germline-derived CDR1 and CDR2 are LNHDA and SQIVND (reference sequence). The CDR3 is 16 amino acids.